This T cell receptor beta chain was profiled in a study of cytomegalovirus exposure and HLA in healthy donors. Assay: immunoSEQ multiplex PCR; the TCRdb copy retains only in-frame clones and omits some. Here the sample spans some 240,000 clones, roughly 87% being singletons. This CDR3 has 13 residues. Losses at the gene ends were 8 bases for V and 10 bases for J; bases not matched to a gene: 8. Germline V gives CDR1 SNHLY, CDR2 FYNNEI. This clone was counted once. J is TRBJ1-4 and V is TRBV2, with TRBD1 identical over 9 bases. Sequenced input: PBMCs. The receptor was derived from a woman younger than 35 in good health and CMV-seropositive. CDR3 DNA: TGTGCCAGCGGGGACAGGGAGACCCTAAAACTGTTTTTT. This encodes CASGDRETLKLFF.